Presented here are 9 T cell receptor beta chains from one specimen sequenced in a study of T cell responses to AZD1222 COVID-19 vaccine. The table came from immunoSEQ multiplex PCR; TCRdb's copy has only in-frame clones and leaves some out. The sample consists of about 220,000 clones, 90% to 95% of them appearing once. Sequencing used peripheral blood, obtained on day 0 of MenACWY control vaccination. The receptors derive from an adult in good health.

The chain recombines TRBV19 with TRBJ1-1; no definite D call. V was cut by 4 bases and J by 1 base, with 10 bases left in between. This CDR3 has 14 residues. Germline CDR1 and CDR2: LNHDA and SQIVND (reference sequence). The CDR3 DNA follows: TGTGCCAGTAGTAGACGCGGGGAGAACACTGAAGCTTTCTTT. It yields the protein CASSRRGENTEAFF.

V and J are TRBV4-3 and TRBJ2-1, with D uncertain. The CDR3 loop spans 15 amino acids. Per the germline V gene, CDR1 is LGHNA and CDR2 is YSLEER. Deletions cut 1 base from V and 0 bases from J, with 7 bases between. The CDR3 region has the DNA TGCGCCAGCAGCCAAGGGACGGACTCCTACAATGAGCAGTTCTTC. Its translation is CASSQGTDSYNEQFF.

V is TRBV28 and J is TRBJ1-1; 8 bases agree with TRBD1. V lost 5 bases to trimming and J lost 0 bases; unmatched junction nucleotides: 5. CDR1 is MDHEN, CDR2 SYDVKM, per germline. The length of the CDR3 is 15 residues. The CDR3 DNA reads TGTGCCAGCAGTCCAGGGGACAGGTTGAACACTGAAGCTTTCTTT. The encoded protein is CASSPGDRLNTEAFF.

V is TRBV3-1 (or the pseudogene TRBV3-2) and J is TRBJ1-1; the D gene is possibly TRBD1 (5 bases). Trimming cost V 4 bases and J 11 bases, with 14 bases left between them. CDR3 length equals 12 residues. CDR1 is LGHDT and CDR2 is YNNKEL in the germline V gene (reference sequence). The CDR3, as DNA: TGTGCCAGCAGCCCCGCCAGGGCTCATGCTTTCTTT. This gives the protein CASSPARAHAFF.

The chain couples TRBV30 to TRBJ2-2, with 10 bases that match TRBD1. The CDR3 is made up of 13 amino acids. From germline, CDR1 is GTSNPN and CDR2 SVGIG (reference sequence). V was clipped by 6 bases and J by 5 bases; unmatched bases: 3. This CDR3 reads CACRDRGTGELFF. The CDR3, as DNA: TGTGCCTGTAGGGACAGGGGAACCGGGGAGCTGTTTTTT.

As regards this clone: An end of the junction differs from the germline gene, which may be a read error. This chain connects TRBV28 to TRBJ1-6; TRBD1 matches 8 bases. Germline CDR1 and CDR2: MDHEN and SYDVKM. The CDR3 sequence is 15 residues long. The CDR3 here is CASSLWTGRNSPLHF. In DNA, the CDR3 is TGTGCCAGCAGTCTATGGACAGGGCGAAATTCACCCCTCCACTTT. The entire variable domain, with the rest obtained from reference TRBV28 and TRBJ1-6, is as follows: DVKVTQSSRYLVKRTGEKVFLECVQDMDHENMFWYRQDPGLGLRLIYFSYDVKMKEKGDIPEGYSVSREKKERFSLILESASTNQTSMYLCASSLWTGRNSPLHFGNGTRLTVT.

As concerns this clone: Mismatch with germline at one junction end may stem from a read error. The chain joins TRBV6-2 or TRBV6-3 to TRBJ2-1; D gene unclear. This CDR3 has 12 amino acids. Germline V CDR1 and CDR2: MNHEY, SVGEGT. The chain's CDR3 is CASSNSLNEQFF. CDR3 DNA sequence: TGTGCCAGCAGTAACTCCCTCAATGAGCAGTTCTTC.

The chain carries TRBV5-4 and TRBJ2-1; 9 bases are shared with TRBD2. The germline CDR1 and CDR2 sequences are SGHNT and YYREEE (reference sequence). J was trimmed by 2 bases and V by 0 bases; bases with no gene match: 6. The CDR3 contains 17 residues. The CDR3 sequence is CASSLGAASGAYNEQFF. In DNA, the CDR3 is TGTGCCAGCAGCTTGGGGGCTGCTAGCGGGGCCTACAATGAGCAGTTCTTC.

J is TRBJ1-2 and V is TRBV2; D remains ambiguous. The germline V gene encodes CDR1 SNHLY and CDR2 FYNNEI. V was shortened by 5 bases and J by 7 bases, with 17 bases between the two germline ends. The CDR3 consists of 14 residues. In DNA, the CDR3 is TGTGCCAGCAGTCCCCTTTCCGCCAAGACTGGCTACACCTTC. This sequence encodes CASSPLSAKTGYTF.